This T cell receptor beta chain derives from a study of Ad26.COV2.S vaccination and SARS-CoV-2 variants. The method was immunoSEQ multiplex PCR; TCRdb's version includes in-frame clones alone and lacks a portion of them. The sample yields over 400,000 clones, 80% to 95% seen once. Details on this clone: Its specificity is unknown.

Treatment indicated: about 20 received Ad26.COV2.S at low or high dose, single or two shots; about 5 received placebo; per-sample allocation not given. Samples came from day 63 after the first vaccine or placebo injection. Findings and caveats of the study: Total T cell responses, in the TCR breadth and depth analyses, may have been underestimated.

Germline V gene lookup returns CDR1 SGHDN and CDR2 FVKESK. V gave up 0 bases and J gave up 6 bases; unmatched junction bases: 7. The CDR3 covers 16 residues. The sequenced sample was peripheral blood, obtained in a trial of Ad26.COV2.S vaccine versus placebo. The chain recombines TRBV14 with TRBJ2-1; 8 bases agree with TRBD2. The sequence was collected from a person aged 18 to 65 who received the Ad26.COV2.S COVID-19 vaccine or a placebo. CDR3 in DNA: TGTGCCAGCAGCCAAGATATCGGGACTAGTCGCAATGAGCAGTTCTTC. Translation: CASSQDIGTSRNEQFF.